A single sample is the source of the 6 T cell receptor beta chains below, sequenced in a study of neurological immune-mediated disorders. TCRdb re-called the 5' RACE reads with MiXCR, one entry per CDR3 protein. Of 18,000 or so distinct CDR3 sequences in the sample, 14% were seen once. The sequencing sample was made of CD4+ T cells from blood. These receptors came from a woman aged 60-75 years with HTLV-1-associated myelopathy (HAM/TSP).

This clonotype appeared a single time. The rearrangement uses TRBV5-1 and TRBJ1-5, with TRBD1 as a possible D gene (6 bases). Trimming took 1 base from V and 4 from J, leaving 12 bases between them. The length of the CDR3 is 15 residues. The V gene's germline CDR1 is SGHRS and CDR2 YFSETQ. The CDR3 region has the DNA TGCGCCAGCAGCTTGACAGGGAGGGGGAATCAGCCCCAGCATTTT. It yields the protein CASSLTGRGNQPQHF.

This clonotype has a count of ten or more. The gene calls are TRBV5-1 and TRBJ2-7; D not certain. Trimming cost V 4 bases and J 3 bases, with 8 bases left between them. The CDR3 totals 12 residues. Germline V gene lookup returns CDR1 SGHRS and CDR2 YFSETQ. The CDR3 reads CASSVDLYEQYF. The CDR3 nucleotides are TGCGCCAGCAGCGTGGACCTCTACGAGCAGTACTTC.

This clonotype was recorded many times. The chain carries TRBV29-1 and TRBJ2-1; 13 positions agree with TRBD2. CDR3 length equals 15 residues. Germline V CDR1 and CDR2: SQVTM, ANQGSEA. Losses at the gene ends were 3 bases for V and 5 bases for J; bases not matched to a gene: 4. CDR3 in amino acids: CSVDPGLAGDNEQFF. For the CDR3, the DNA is TGCAGCGTTGACCCAGGACTAGCGGGGGACAATGAGCAGTTCTTC.

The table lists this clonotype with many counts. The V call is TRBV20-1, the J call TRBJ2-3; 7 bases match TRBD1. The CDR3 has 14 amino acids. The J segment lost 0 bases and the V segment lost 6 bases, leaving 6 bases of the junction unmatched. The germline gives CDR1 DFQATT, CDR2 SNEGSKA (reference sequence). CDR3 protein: CSAVTGASTDTQYF. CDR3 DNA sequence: TGCAGTGCGGTTACAGGGGCTAGCACAGATACGCAGTATTTT.

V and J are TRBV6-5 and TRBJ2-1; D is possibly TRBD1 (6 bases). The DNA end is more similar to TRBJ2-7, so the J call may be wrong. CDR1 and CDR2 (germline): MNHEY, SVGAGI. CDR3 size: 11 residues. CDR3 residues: CASRRGIEQYF. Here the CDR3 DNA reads TGTGCCAGCAGGAGGGGGATCGAGCAGTACTTC.

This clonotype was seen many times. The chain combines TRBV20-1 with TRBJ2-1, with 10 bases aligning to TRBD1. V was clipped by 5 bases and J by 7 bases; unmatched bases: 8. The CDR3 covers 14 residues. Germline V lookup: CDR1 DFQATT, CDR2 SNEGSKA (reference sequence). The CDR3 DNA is TGCAGTGCTGAGCCGGGACAGGGGAAGAATGAGCAGTTCTTC. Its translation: CSAEPGQGKNEQFF.